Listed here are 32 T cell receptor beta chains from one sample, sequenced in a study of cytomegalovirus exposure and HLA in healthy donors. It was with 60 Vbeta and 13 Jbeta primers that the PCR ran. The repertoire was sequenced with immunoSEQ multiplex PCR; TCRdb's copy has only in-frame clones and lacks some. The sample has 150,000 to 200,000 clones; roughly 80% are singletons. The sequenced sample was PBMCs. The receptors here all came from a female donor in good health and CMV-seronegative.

DNA of the CDR3: TGTGCCAGCAGGGGGGACAGGGGGAGCAATCAGCCCCAGCATTTT. It codes for CASRGDRGSNQPQHF. This chain joins TRBV2 and TRBJ1-5; 11 bases are shared with TRBD1. In germline, CDR1 is SNHLY, CDR2 FYNNEI. The CDR3 has 15 amino acids. V gave up 6 bases and J gave up 1 base; unmatched junction bases: 2. The variable domain in full, completed from reference TRBV2 and TRBJ1-5, reads EPEVTQTPSHQVTQMGQEVILRCVPISNHLYFYWYRQILGQKVEFLVSFYNNEISEKSEIFDDQFSVERPDGSNFTLKIRSTKLEDSAMYFCASRGDRGSNQPQHFGDGTRLSIL.

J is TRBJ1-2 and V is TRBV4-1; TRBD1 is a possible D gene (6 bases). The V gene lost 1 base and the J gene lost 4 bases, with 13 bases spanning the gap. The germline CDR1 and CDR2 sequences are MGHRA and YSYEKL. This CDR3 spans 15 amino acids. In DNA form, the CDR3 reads TGCGCCAGCAGCCAAGTTCAGGGGCGCAGCTATGGCTACACCTTC. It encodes CASSQVQGRSYGYTF.

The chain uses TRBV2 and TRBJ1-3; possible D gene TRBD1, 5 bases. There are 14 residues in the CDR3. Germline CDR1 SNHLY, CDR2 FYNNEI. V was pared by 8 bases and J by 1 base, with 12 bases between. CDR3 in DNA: TGTGCCAGCCGACCCGACAGATCTGGAAACACCATATATTTT. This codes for CASRPDRSGNTIYF.

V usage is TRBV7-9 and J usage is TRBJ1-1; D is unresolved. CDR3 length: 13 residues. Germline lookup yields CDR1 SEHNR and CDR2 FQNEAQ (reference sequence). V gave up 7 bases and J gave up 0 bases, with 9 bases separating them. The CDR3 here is CASTRLLNTEAFF. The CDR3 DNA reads TGTGCCAGCACCCGTCTCTTGAACACTGAAGCTTTCTTT.

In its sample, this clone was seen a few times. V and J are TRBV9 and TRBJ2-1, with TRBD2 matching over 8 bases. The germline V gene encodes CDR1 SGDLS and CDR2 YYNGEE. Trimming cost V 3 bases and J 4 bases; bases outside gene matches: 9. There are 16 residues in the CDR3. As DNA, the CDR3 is TGTGCCAGCAGCGGTCTCACTAGCGGTCTTTACAATGAGCAGTTCTTC. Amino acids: CASSGLTSGLYNEQFF.

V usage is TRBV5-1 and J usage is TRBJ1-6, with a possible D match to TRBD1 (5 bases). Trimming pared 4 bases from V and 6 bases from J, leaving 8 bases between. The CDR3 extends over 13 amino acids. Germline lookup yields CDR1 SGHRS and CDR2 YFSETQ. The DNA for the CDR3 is TGCGCCAGCAGCGTCGGGGGTAATTCACCCCTCCACTTT. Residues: CASSVGGNSPLHF.

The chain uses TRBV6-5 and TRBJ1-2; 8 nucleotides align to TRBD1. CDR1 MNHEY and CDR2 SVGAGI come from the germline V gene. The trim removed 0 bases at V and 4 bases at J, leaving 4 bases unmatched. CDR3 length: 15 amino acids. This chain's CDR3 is CASSYSGQAPYGYTF. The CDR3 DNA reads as TGTGCCAGCAGTTACTCGGGACAGGCCCCCTATGGCTACACCTTC.

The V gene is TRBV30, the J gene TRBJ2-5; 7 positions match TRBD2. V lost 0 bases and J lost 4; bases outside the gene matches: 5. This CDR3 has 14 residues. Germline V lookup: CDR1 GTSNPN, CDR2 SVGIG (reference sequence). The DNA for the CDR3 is TGTGCCTGGAGTGTAGGCGCGGGAGTAGAGACCCAGTACTTC. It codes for CAWSVGAGVETQYF.

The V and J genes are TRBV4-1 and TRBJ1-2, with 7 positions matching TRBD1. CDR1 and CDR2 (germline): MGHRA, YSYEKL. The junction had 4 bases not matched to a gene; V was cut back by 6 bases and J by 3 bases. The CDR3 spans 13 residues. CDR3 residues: CASSHQGDYGYTF. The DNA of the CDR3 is TGCGCCAGCAGTCATCAGGGGGACTATGGCTACACCTTC.

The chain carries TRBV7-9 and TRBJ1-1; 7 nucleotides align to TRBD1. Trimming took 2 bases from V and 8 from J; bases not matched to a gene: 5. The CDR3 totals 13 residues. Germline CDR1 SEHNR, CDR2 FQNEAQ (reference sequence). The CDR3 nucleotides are TGTGCCAGCAGCTTAATGGAGGGGGCCGAAGCTTTCTTT. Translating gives CASSLMEGAEAFF.

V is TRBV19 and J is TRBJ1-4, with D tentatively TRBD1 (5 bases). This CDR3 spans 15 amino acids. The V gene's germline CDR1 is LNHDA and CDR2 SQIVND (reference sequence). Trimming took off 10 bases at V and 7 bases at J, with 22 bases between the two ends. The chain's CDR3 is CATQASAGGSEKLFF. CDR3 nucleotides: TGTGCCACGCAAGCCTCCGCCGGGGGGAGTGAAAAACTGTTTTTT.

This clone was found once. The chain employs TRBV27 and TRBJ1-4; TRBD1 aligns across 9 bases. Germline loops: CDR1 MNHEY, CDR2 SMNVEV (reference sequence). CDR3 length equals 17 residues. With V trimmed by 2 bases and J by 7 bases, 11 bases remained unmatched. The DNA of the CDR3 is TGTGCCAGCAGTTTAAACCCTCTTTGGACAGGGGCTGAAAAACTGTTTTTT. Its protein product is CASSLNPLWTGAEKLFF.

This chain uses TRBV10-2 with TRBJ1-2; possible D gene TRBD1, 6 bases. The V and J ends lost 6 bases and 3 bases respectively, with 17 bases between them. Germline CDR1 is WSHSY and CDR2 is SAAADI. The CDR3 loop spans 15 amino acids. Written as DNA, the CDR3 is TGCGCCAGCAGACCAACGGGGGGGCGAGACTATGGCTACACCTTC. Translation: CASRPTGGRDYGYTF.

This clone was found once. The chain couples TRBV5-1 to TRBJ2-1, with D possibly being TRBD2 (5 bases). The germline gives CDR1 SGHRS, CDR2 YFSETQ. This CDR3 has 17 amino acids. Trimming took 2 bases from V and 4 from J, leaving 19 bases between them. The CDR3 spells CASSFEGTFNLYNEQFF. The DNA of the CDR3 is TGCGCCAGCAGCTTTGAGGGAACTTTCAATTTATACAATGAGCAGTTCTTC.

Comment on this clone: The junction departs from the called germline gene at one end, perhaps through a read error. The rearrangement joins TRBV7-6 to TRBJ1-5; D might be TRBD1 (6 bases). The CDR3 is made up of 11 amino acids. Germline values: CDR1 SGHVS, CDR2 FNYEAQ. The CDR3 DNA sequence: TGTGCCAGCAGCTTAGGACAGGTTTTGATCTTT. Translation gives CASSLGQVLIF.

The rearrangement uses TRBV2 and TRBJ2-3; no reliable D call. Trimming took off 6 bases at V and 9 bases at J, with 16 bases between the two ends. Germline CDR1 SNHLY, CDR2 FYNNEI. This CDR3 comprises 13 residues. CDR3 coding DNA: TGTGCCAGCAGGGGCCCTTTCCGGAACACGCAGTATTTT. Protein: CASRGPFRNTQYF.

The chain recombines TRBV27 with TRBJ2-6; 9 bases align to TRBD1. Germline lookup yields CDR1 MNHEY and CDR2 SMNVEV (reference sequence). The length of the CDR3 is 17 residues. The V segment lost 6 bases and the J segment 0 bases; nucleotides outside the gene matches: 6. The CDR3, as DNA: TGTGCCAGCAGCCCCGGGACAGGGATCTCTGGGGCCAACGTCCTGACTTTC. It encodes CASSPGTGISGANVLTF.

CDR3 sequence reads: CASSALRGYEQYF. CDR3 DNA sequence: TGCGCCAGCAGTGCACTCAGGGGCTACGAGCAGTACTTC. This sequence joins TRBV5-1 and TRBJ2-5; possibly TRBD1 for D (6 bases). The J call may be in error: the DNA end matches TRBJ2-7 better. This CDR3 is 13 amino acids long. Germline-derived CDR1 and CDR2 are SGHRS and YFSETQ.

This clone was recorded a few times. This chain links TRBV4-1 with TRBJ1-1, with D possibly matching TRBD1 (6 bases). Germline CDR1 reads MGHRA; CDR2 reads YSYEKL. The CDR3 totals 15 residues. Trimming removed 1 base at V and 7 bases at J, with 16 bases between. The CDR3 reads CASSQVFTGPDEAFF. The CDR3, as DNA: TGCGCCAGCAGCCAAGTATTTACAGGGCCTGATGAAGCTTTCTTT.

CDR3 in amino acids: CASSLSGLAGAGTDTQYF. Here the CDR3 DNA reads TGTGCCAGCAGTTTATCCGGACTAGCGGGAGCGGGTACAGATACGCAGTATTTT. The chain uses TRBV28 and TRBJ2-3, with TRBD2 matching 13 bases. V gave up 1 base and J gave up 3 bases; unmatched junction bases: 7. The CDR3 runs to 18 residues. Germline V gene lookup returns CDR1 MDHEN and CDR2 SYDVKM.

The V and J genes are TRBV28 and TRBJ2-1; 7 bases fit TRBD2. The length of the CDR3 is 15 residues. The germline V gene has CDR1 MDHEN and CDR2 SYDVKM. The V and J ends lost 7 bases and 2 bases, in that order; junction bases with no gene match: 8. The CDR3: CASKRGEGPYNEQFF. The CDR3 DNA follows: TGTGCCAGCAAACGAGGGGAGGGCCCCTACAATGAGCAGTTCTTC.

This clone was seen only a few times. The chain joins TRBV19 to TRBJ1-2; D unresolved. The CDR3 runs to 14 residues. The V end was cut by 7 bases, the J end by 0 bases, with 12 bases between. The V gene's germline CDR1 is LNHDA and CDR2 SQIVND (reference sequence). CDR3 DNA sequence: TGTGCCAGTACAAATCCAAGCTCTAACTATGGCTACACCTTC. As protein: CASTNPSSNYGYTF.

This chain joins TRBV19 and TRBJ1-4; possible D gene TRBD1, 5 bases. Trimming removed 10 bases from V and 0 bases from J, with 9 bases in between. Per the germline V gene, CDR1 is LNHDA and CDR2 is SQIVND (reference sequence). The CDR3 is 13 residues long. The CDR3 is CANQGTTNEKLFF. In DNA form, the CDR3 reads TGTGCCAACCAGGGAACAACTAATGAAAAACTGTTTTTT.

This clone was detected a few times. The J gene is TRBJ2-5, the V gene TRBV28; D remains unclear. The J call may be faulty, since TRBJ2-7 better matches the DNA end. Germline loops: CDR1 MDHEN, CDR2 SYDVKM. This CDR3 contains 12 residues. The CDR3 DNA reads TGTGCCAGCAGGCCCACCTCCTACGAGCAGTACTTC. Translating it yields CASRPTSYEQYF.

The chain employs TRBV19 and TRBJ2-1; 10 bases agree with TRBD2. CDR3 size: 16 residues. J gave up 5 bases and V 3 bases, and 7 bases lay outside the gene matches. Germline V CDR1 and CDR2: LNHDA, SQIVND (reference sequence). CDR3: CASSIDSSGRDNEQFF. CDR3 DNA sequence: TGTGCCAGTAGTATTGACTCTAGCGGGAGAGACAATGAGCAGTTCTTC.

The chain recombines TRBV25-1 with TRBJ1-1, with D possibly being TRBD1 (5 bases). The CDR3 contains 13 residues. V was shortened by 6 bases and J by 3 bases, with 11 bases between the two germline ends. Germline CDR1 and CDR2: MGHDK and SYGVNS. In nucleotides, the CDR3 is TGTGCCAGCAGGGGTCGGGGGGACACTGAAGCTTTCTTT. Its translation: CASRGRGDTEAFF.

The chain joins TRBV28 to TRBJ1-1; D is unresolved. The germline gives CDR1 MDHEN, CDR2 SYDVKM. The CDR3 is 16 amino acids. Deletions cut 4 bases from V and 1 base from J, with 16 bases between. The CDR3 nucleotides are TGTGCCAGCAGTTCCCCCGCCGGGGTCGGGAACACTGAAGCTTTCTTT. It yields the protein CASSSPAGVGNTEAFF.

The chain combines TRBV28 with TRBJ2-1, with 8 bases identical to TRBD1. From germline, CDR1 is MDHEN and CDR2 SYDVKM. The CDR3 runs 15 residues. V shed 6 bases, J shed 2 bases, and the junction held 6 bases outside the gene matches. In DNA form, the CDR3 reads TGTGCCAGCAGCCGAGACAGGGGTGCCTACAATGAGCAGTTCTTC. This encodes CASSRDRGAYNEQFF.

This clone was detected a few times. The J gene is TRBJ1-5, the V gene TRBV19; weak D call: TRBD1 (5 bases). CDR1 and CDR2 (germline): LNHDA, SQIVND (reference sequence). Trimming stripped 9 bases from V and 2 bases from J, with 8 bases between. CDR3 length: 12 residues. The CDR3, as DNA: TGTGCCAGCGGGACTCGCAATCAGCCCCAGCATTTT. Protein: CASGTRNQPQHF.

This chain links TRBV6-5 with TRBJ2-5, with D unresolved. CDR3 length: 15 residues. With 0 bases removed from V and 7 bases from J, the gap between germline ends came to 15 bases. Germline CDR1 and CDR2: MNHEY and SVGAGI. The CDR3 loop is CASSYSKAAPRTQYF. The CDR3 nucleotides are TGTGCCAGCAGTTACTCGAAGGCGGCCCCACGGACCCAGTACTTC.

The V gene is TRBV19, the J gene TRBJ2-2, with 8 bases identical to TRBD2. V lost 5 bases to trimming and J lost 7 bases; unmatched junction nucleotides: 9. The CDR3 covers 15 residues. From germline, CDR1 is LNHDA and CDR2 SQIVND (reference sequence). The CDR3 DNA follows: TGTGCCAGTAGTCACGGGGGGGTCTACGGCGGGGAGCTGTTTTTT. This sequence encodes CASSHGGVYGGELFF.

The CDR3 region has the DNA TGTGCCAGCAGCTTATCTAGCTCCTACGAGCAGTACTTC. This gives the protein CASSLSSSYEQYF. The chain couples TRBV13 to TRBJ2-7; D unclear. V lost 2 bases, J lost 0 bases, and 5 bases lay in between. Germline lookup yields CDR1 PRHDT and CDR2 FYEKMQ (reference sequence). CDR3 length: 13 residues. The full variable domain, rest sourced from reference TRBV13 and TRBJ2-7, is AAGVIQSPRHLIKEKRETATLKCYPIPRHDTVYWYQQGPGQDPQFLISFYEKMQSDKGSIPDRFSAQQFSDYHSELNMSSLELGDSALYFCASSLSSSYEQYFGPGTRLTVT.